This T cell receptor (beta chain) was captured in a study of shared clonotypes between healthy human individuals. This CDR3 comprises 15 residues. Germline assignment: CDR1 SGHRS and CDR2 YFSETQ. Unmatched junction bases numbered 6, after V lost 3 bases and J lost 6 bases. Everyone who donated was a Caucasian adult who lived in Nashville, Tennessee. A remark on this clone: As yet, its antigen is unknown.

Study observations and caveats: Sharing across a few donors was seen in 4% to 5% of naive CD4 clonotypes.

Sequencing was at deep level. Here immunoSEQ multiplex PCR was the method, and the copy in TCRdb shows in-frame clones only, minus some. This table has around 1,000,000 clones, around three quarters appearing once. The receptor's source is a man aged 18-30 years in good health. Some clones in this sample may be carry-over from other donors' samples. Sequenced: memory CD4+ T cells from PBMCs. The subset was: CD45RA-negative fraction. The genes are TRBV5-1 and TRBJ2-2; 9 bases line up with TRBD2. CDR3 nucleotides: TGCGCCAGCAGCTCCCTAGCGGGATCCCCCGGGGAGCTGTTTTTT. Translating gives CASSSLAGSPGELFF.